This note documents a single T cell receptor (beta chain) sequence. This entry is derived from a study of blood T cell repertoires in COVID-19. Trimming left V 3 bases short and J 8 bases short, with 10 bases between. The CDR3 is 12 amino acids. Germline lookup yields CDR1 LGHDT and CDR2 YNNKEL (reference sequence). Sequencing used immunoSEQ multiplex PCR; TCRdb keeps in-frame clones, though not all of them. The table has around 250,000 clones, roughly 84% seen once. V usage is TRBV3-1 (or the pseudogene TRBV3-2) and J usage is TRBJ1-2; D may be TRBD1 (5 bases). The source material was peripheral blood. The source is a woman under 30 with acute or convalescent COVID-19. CDR3 residues: CASSHGGGGYTF. The DNA for the CDR3 is TGTGCCAGCAGCCACGGGGGAGGCGGCTACACCTTC.